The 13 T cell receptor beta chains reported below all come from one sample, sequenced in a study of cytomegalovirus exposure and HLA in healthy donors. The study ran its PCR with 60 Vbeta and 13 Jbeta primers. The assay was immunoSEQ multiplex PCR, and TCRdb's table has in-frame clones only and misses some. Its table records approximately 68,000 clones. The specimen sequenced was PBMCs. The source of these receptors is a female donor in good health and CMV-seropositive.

DNA for the CDR3: TGTGCCAGTAGTATGGTTTTGCGGGGCTACGCGGAGACCCAGTACTTC. Translating it yields CASSMVLRGYAETQYF. The rearrangement joins TRBV19 to TRBJ2-5; a weak D match, TRBD2 (6 bases). Between the trimmed V and J ends, which lost 3 bases and 5 bases, there was a span of 19 bases. The germline gives CDR1 LNHDA, CDR2 SQIVND (reference sequence). This CDR3 is 16 amino acids long. The variable domain in full, with the rest retrieved from reference TRBV19 and TRBJ2-5, is DGGITQSPKYLFRKEGQNVTLSCEQNLNHDAMYWYRQDPGQGLRLIYYSQIVNDFQKGDIAEGYSVSREKKESFPLTVTSAQKNPTAFYLCASSMVLRGYAETQYFGPGTRLLVL.

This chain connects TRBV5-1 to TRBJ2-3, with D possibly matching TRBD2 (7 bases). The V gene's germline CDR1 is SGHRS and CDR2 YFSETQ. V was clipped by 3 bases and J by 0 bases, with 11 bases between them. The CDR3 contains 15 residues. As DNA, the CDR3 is TGCGCCAGCAGCTCCGGGGGGCTGAGCACAGATACGCAGTATTTT. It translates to CASSSGGLSTDTQYF.

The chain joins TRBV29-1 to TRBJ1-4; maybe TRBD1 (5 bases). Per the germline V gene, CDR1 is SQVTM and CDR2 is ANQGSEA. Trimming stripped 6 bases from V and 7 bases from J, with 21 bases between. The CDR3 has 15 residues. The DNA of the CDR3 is TGCAGCGTGACCGGTGATGGCAGGGTGGGTGAAAAACTGTTTTTT. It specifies CSVTGDGRVGEKLFF.

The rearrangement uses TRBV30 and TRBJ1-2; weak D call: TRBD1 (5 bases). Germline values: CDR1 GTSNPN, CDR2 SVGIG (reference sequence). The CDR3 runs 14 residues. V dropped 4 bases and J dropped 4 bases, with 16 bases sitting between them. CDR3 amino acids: CAWTRTGSPYGYTF. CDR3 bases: TGTGCCTGGACCCGAACAGGATCTCCCTATGGCTACACCTTC.

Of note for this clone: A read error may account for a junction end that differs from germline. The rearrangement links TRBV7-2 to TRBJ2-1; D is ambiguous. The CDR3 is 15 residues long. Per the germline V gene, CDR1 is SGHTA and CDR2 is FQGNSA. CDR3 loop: CASSTTPSSDNEQFF. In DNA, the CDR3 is TGTGCCAGCAGCACGACTCCCAGCTCCGACAATGAGCAGTTCTTC. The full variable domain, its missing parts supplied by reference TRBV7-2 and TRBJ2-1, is GAGVSQSPSNKVTEKGKDVELRCDPISGHTALYWYRQSLGQGLEFLIYFQGNSAPDKSGLPSDRFSAERTGGSVSTLTIQRTQQEDSAVYLCASSTTPSSDNEQFFGPGTRLTVL.

CDR3 protein: CASSSLSANEQFF. The CDR3 DNA reads as TGTGCCAGCAGTTCTCTTAGCGCCAATGAGCAGTTCTTC. V is TRBV6-5 and J is TRBJ2-1, with D possibly matching TRBD2 (5 bases). Germline V gives CDR1 MNHEY, CDR2 SVGAGI. V was shortened by 4 bases and J by 6 bases, with 10 bases between the two germline ends. The CDR3 is 13 amino acids.

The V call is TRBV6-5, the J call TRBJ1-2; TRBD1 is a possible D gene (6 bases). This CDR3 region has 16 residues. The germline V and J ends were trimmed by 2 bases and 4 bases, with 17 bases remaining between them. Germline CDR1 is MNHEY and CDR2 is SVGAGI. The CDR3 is CASSYALTGAPYGYTF. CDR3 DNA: TGTGCCAGCAGTTACGCGTTGACAGGAGCCCCCTATGGCTACACCTTC.

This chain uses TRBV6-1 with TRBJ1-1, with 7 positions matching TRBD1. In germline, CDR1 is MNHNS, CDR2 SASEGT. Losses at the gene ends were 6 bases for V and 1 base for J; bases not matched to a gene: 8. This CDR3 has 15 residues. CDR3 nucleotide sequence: TGTGCCAGCAGACCACAGGGGTTGGGGAACACTGAAGCTTTCTTT. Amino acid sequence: CASRPQGLGNTEAFF.

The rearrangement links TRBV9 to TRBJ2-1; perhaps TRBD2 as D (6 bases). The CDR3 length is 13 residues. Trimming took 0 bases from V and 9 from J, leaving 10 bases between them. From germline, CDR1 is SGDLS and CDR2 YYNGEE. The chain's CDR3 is CASSVEEGSEQFF. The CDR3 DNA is TGTGCCAGCAGCGTAGAGGAGGGCAGTGAGCAGTTCTTC.

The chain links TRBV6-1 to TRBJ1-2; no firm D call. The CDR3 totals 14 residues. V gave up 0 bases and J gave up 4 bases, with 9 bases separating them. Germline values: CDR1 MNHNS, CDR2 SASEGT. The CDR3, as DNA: TGTGCCAGCAGTGAAGCAAACGGTGGCTATGGCTACACCTTC. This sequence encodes CASSEANGGYGYTF.

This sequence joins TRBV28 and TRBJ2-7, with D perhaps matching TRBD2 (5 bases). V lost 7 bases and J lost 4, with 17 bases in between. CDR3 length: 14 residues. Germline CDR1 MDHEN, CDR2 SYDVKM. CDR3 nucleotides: TGTGCCAGCACCCCTGGGGAGCGGCTATACGAGCAGTACTTC. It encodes CASTPGERLYEQYF.

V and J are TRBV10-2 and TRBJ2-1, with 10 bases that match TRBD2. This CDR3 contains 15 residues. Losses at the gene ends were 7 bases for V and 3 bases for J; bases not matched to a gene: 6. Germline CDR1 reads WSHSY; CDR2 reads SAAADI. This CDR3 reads CASIRAGGRYNEQFF. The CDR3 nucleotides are TGCGCCAGCATCCGAGCGGGGGGGCGCTACAATGAGCAGTTCTTC.

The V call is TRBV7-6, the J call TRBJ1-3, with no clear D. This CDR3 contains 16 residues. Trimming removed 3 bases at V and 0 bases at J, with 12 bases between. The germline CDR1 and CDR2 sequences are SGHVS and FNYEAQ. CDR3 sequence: CASSLSRSLSGNTIYF. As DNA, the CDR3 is TGTGCCAGCAGCTTGAGCAGGTCTCTCTCTGGAAACACCATATATTTT. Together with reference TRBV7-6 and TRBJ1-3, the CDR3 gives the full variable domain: GAGVSQSPRYKVTKRGQDVALRCDPISGHVSLYWYRQALGQGPEFLTYFNYEAQQDKSGLPNDRFSAERPEGSISTLTIQRTEQRDSAMYRCASSLSRSLSGNTIYFGEGSWLTVV.